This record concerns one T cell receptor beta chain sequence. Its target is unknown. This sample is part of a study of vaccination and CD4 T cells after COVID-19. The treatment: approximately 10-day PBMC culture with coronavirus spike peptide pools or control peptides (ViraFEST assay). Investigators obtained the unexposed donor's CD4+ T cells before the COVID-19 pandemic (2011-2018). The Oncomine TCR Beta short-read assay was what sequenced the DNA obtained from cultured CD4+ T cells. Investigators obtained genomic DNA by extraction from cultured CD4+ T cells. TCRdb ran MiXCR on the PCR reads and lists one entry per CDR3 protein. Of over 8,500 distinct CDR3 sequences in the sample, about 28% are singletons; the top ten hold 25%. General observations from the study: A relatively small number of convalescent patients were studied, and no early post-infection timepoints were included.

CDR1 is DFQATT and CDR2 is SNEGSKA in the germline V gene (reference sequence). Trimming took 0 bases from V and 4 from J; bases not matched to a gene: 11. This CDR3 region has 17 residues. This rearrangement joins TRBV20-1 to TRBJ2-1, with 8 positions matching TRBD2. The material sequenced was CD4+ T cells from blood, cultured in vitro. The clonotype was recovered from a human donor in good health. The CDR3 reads CSARDYSGTAGYNEQFF. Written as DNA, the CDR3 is TGCAGTGCTAGAGACTATAGCGGGACGGCGGGTTACAATGAGCAGTTCTTC.